The rows below give T cell receptor beta chains drawn from one sample of a study of response to subunit inactivated influenza vaccine. TCRdb re-derived calls from the RT-PCR reads in MiXCR, one entry per CDR3 protein. The repertoire has about 530,000 distinct CDR3 sequences, roughly 13% of them found once; the top ten carry around 12%. Sequenced material: PBMCs from blood, taken roughly 6 weeks after vaccination. The receptors here all came from a man aged 50-59 years who received an inactivated influenza vaccine. Both conserved end residues are trimmed from each CDR3.

j_gene | v_gene | CDR3aa
TRBJ1-3 | TRBV11-2 | ASSLDRAFRSGNTIY
TRBJ2-2 | TRBV7-7 | ASSPQGLANTGELF
TRBJ2-7 | TRBV11-2 | ASSLGRWTETYEQY
TRBJ2-7 | TRBV7-2 | ASSLSRAGQGSYEQY
TRBJ1-3 | TRBV4-1 | ASSQVAGNTIY
TRBJ2-7 | TRBV11-2 | ASSSHIIYEQY
TRBJ2-7 | TRBV5-1 | ASTGTEGIYEQY
TRBJ2-5 | TRBV30 | AWSRGSLETQY
TRBJ2-7 | TRBV6-5 | ASSYSLDFSSYEQY
TRBJ1-1 | TRBV20-1 | SAGDRRNTEAF
TRBJ1-2 | TRBV7-6 | ASSSPT
TRBJ2-7 | TRBV7-8 | ASSLVGGPTYEQY
TRBJ2-6 | TRBV29-1 | SIRDRALSGANVLT
TRBJ1-2 | TRBV12-3/TRBV12-4 | ASRRSSGYT
TRBJ2-3 | TRBV5-1 | ASSLEERLTDTQY
TRBJ2-7 | TRBV28 | ASSNPDSYEQY
TRBJ2-1 | TRBV12-3/TRBV12-4 | ASSFRGNEQF
TRBJ2-3 | TRBV12-3/TRBV12-4 | ASSSLAGGTDTQY
TRBJ2-5 | TRBV4-1 | ASSSLGLAGGPHAETQY
TRBJ2-7 | TRBV7-9 | ASSLDRDRGPYEQY
TRBJ2-4 | TRBV4-2 | ASSQVWQTLAKNIQY
TRBJ2-7 | TRBV11-2 | ASSFRLKIAGEAYEQY
TRBJ1-6 | TRBV4-1 | ASSQDRNSPLH
TRBJ2-7 | TRBV11-2 | ASSSGHRYEQY
TRBJ2-5 | TRBV5-1 | ASSRGVRQGQETQY
TRBJ2-2 | TRBV7-2 | ASGLDMHTGELF
TRBJ2-7 | TRBV7-9 | ASGRRREGRYEQY
TRBJ1-4 | TRBV10-3 | AISATNEKLF
TRBJ2-7 | TRBV10-3 | AISESGGTYEQY